Shown below are 18 T cell receptor beta chains from a single sample sequenced in a study of blood T cell repertoires in COVID-19. Data came from immunoSEQ multiplex PCR; TCRdb stores just in-frame clones and leaves some out. The data contain approximately 230,000 clones, more than 65% of them singletons. The sequenced sample consisted of peripheral blood. These receptor sequences come from a woman in her forties with active or convalescent COVID-19.

The rearrangement joins TRBV7-9 to TRBJ2-3; D remains ambiguous. The CDR3 is made up of 15 amino acids. From germline, CDR1 is SEHNR and CDR2 FQNEAQ (reference sequence). V gave up 5 bases and J gave up 2 bases, with 14 bases separating them. This chain's CDR3 is CASSPPAVTTDTQYF. The DNA of the CDR3 is TGTGCCAGCAGCCCGCCGGCGGTAACCACAGATACGCAGTATTTT.

V is TRBV9 and J is TRBJ1-2; D is unclear. This CDR3 region has 15 residues. Trimming removed 0 bases from V and 0 bases from J, with 9 bases in between. Germline assignment: CDR1 SGDLS and CDR2 YYNGEE. DNA for the CDR3: TGTGCCAGCAGCGTAGGAGGCCGTTCTAACTATGGCTACACCTTC. Its protein product is CASSVGGRSNYGYTF. The whole variable domain, filled in from reference TRBV9 and TRBJ1-2, reads DSGVTQTPKHLITATGQRVTLRCSPRSGDLSVYWYQQSLDQGLQFLIQYYNGEERAKGNILERFSAQQFPDLHSELNLSSLELGDSALYFCASSVGGRSNYGYTFGSGTRLTVV.

The V call is TRBV19, the J call TRBJ1-1; tentative D call: TRBD1 (5 bases). The ends were cut back, 7 bases at V and 8 bases at J, with 23 bases in the middle. The CDR3 has 15 residues. Looked up from germline, CDR1 is LNHDA and CDR2 is SQIVND (reference sequence). The CDR3 region has the DNA TGTGCCAGTACCCCCCCCGGCAGGATTAGGGGCGAAGCTTTCTTT. It translates to CASTPPGRIRGEAFF.

This clone occurred many times. The chain recombines TRBV9 with TRBJ2-1; D gene ambiguous. CDR3 length equals 14 residues. CDR1 and CDR2 from the germline V gene are SGDLS and YYNGEE. With 2 bases removed from V and 6 bases from J, the gap between germline ends came to 12 bases. CDR3 sequence: CASSVQVATNEQFF. The CDR3 nucleotides are TGTGCCAGCAGCGTTCAGGTCGCGACCAATGAGCAGTTCTTC.

This clone turned up a few times. The chain uses TRBV10-3 and TRBJ1-3, with 8 bases fitting TRBD1. J gave up 1 base and V 10 bases, and 6 bases lay outside the gene matches. The CDR3 spans 14 residues. Germline V gene lookup returns CDR1 ENHRY and CDR2 SYGVKD. The CDR3 spells CATGTGRSGNTIYF. The CDR3 DNA is TGTGCCACCGGGACAGGACGATCTGGAAACACCATATATTTT.

V gene TRBV29-1 combines with J gene TRBJ1-1, with 7 bases that match TRBD1. The germline V gene has CDR1 SQVTM and CDR2 ANQGSEA. Trimming cost V 3 bases and J 5 bases; bases outside gene matches: 3. This CDR3 comprises 12 residues. This CDR3 reads CSVDLQGTEAFF. The CDR3 DNA sequence: TGCAGCGTTGATCTACAGGGGACTGAAGCTTTCTTT.

The count of this clone is one. V gene TRBV27 combines with J gene TRBJ2-1; D perhaps matches TRBD1 (5 bases). The CDR3 has 14 residues. Trimming cost V 2 bases and J 10 bases, with 15 bases left between them. Germline V lookup: CDR1 MNHEY, CDR2 SMNVEV (reference sequence). The CDR3 protein is CASSLQGRVREQFF. CDR3 in DNA: TGTGCCAGCAGTTTACAGGGTCGGGTACGCGAGCAGTTCTTC.

The V call is TRBV2, the J call TRBJ1-4; no firm D call. Trimming pared 6 bases from V and 2 bases from J, leaving 7 bases between. Germline-derived CDR1 and CDR2 are SNHLY and FYNNEI. CDR3 length: 13 residues. This CDR3 is CASRWLTNEKLFF. CDR3 bases: TGTGCCAGCAGGTGGCTGACTAATGAAAAACTGTTTTTT.

J is TRBJ1-1 and V is TRBV5-4, with a tentative D call TRBD1 (6 bases). The germline V gene has CDR1 SGHNT and CDR2 YYREEE (reference sequence). V shed 1 base and J shed 0 bases, with 7 bases lying between them. The CDR3 is 14 residues long. CDR3 protein: CASSLQGMNTEAFF. The CDR3, as DNA: TGTGCCAGCAGCTTGCAGGGGATGAACACTGAAGCTTTCTTT.

The V call is TRBV18, the J call TRBJ2-7; tentatively, D is TRBD2 (5 bases). From germline, CDR1 is KGHSH and CDR2 LQKENI. This CDR3 is built from 13 residues. Trimming removed 3 bases from V and 3 bases from J, with 9 bases in between. The CDR3 DNA sequence: TGTGCCAGCTCACCGAAAGGAGGCTACGAGCAGTACGTC. It encodes CASSPKGGYEQYV.

The chain links TRBV5-1 to TRBJ2-2; 8 nucleotides agree with TRBD1. Germline V gene data show CDR1 as SGHRS and CDR2 as YFSETQ. The CDR3 totals 16 residues. V shed 4 bases, J shed 0 bases, and the junction held 5 bases outside the gene matches. The DNA of the CDR3 is TGCGCCAGCAGCCCTGGACAGGGTCCGAACACCGGGGAGCTGTTTTTT. This translates into CASSPGQGPNTGELFF.

This clone has a handful of counts. The rearrangement uses TRBV5-4 and TRBJ2-7; D unresolved. This CDR3 has 10 residues. Deletions cut 9 bases from V and 5 bases from J, with 9 bases between. Germline CDR1 SGHNT, CDR2 YYREEE (reference sequence). For the CDR3, the DNA is TGTGCCACCGGGTTGAACGAGCAGTACTTC. Translation gives CATGLNEQYF.

This clone was detected only a few times. The DNA for the CDR3 is TGTGCCAGCAGCCAAGAGTATACGCAGTATTTT. Protein sequence: CASSQEYTQYF. V and J are TRBV5-6 and TRBJ2-3; D unresolved. V was trimmed by 4 bases and J by 7 bases, leaving 7 bases between them. The CDR3 totals 11 residues. CDR1 SGHDT and CDR2 YYEEEE come from the germline V gene.

V is TRBV5-1 and J is TRBJ1-5, with D perhaps TRBD1 (6 bases). The V end was cut by 0 bases, the J end by 10 bases, with 14 bases between. Germline CDR1 and CDR2: SGHRS and YFSETQ. The CDR3 loop spans 14 amino acids. The CDR3 DNA reads as TGCGCCAGCAGCTTGGGGGGGCCTTCGAGTCCCCAGCATTTT. It codes for CASSLGGPSSPQHF.

This chain links TRBV3-1 (or the pseudogene TRBV3-2) with TRBJ2-5; D is possibly TRBD2 (6 bases). Per germline, CDR1 LGHDT and CDR2 YNNKEL (reference sequence). The CDR3 runs to 15 residues. Trimming stripped 4 bases from V and 5 bases from J, with 17 bases between. CDR3 nucleotide sequence: TGTGCCAGCAGCCCGGGGACTCGTAGGTTTGAGACCCAGTACTTC. It encodes CASSPGTRRFETQYF.

This clone was recorded a few times. This sequence joins TRBV7-8 and TRBJ1-5; maybe TRBD1 (5 bases). V was cut by 1 base and J by 1 base, with 11 bases left in between. Germline CDR1 reads SGHVS; CDR2 reads FQNEAQ. This CDR3 has 16 residues. This CDR3 is CASSLEGLLSNQPQHF. The CDR3 DNA sequence: TGTGCCAGCAGCTTAGAGGGACTCCTAAGCAATCAGCCCCAGCATTTT.

The chain couples TRBV2 to TRBJ2-7; the D gene is possibly TRBD1 (6 bases). The germline gives CDR1 SNHLY, CDR2 FYNNEI. The length of the CDR3 is 16 residues. V was clipped by 5 bases and J by 3 bases, with 20 bases between them. The DNA of the CDR3 is TGTGCCAGCAGTATGACCCCCGGGACATTGAACTACGAGCAGTACGTC. It is translated as CASSMTPGTLNYEQYV.

A few counts support this clone. The germline gene is not matched at one end of the junction; a read error may be the cause. V gene TRBV2 combines with J gene TRBJ1-2, with 7 bases aligning to TRBD1. The CDR3 totals 13 residues. The germline V gene has CDR1 SNHLY and CDR2 FYNNEI. The CDR3 sequence: CASSESRTGSIIF. The CDR3 DNA sequence: TGTGCCAGCAGTGAATCACGGACAGGTAGCATAATTTTC.